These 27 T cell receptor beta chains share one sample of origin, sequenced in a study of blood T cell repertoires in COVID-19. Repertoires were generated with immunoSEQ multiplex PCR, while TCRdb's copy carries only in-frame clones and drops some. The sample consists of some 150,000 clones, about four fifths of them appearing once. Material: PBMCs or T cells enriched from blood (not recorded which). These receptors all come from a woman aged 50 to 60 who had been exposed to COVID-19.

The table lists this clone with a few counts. DNA of the CDR3: TGTGCCACCAGCAGAAACCCGAGACTAGCGGGAGAGGGGCGGAATGAGCAGTTCTTC. Translating gives CATSRNPRLAGEGRNEQFF. The chain has TRBV15 and TRBJ2-1, with 12 bases identical to TRBD2. CDR3 size: 19 residues. V dropped 2 bases and J dropped 7; count of bases not matched to a gene: 15. Germline V gene sequence: CDR1 LNHNV, CDR2 YYDKDF (reference sequence). The full variable domain, with the rest looked up from reference TRBV15 and TRBJ2-1, is DAMVIQNPRYQVTQFGKPVTLSCSQTLNHNVMYWYQQKSSQAPKLLFHYYDKDFNNEADTPDNFQSRRPNTSFCFLDIRSPGLGDTAMYLCATSRNPRLAGEGRNEQFFGPGTRLTVL.

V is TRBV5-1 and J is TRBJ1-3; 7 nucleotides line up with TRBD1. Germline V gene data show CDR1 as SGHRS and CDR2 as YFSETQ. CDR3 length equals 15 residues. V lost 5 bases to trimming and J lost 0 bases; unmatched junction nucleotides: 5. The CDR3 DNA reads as TGCGCCAGCAGGGCCGGGACAGCCTCTGGAAACACCATATATTTT. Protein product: CASRAGTASGNTIYF.

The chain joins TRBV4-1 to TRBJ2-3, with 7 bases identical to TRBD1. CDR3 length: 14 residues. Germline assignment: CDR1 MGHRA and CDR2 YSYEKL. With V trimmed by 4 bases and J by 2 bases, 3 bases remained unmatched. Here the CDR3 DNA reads TGCGCCAGCAGCCGGGACAGTTTCACAGATACGCAGTATTTT. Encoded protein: CASSRDSFTDTQYF.

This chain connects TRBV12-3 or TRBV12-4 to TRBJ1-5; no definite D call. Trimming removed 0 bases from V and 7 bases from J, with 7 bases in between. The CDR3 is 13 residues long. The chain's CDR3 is CASSLAAEQPQHF. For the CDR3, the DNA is TGTGCCAGCAGTTTAGCGGCAGAACAGCCCCAGCATTTT.

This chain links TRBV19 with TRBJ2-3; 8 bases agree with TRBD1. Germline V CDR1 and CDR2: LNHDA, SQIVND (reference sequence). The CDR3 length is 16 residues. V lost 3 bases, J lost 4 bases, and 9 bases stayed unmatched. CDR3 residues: CASSMGQVGRSDTQYF. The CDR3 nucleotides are TGTGCCAGTAGTATGGGACAGGTGGGAAGGTCAGATACGCAGTATTTT.

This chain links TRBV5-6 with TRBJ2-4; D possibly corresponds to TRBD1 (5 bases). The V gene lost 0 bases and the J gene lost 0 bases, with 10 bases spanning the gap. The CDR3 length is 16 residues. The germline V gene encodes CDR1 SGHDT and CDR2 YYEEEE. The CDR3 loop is CASSLGQGLAKNIQYF. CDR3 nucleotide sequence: TGTGCCAGCAGCTTGGGGCAGGGTCTAGCCAAAAACATTCAGTACTTC. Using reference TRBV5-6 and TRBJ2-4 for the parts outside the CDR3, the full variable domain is DAGVTQSPTHLIKTRGQQVTLRCSPKSGHDTVSWYQQALGQGPQFIFQYYEEEERQRGNFPDRFSGHQFPNYSSELNVNALLLGDSALYLCASSLGQGLAKNIQYFGAGTRLSVL.

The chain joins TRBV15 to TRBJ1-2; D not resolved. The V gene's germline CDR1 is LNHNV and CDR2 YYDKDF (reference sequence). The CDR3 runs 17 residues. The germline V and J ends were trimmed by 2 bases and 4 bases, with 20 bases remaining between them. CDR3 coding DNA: TGTGCCACCAGCAGATCCAGGAATAGGATCGTCTCCTATGGCTACACCTTC. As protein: CATSRSRNRIVSYGYTF.

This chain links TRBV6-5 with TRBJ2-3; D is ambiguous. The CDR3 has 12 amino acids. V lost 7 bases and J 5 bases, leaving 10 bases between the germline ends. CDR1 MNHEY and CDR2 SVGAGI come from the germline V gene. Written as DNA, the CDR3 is TGTGCCAGCAACTCGGCTAGAGATACGCAGTATTTT. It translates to CASNSARDTQYF.

The CDR3 sequence is CASSFPSLEQFF. In DNA form, the CDR3 reads TGCGCCAGCAGCTTTCCCTCCCTTGAGCAGTTCTTC. This chain uses TRBV5-1 with TRBJ2-1; no clear D gene. Between the trimmed V and J ends, which lost 2 bases and 9 bases, there was a span of 9 bases. The CDR3 spans 12 residues. The germline CDR1 and CDR2 sequences are SGHRS and YFSETQ.

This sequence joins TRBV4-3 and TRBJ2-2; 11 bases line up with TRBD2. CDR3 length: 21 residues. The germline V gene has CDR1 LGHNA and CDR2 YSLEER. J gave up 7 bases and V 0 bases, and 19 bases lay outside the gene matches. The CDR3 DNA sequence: TGCGCCAGCAGCCAAGAAGGCCCCGGGGTAGCGGGAGGGCCGAAGGACGGGGAGCTGTTTTTT. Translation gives CASSQEGPGVAGGPKDGELFF.

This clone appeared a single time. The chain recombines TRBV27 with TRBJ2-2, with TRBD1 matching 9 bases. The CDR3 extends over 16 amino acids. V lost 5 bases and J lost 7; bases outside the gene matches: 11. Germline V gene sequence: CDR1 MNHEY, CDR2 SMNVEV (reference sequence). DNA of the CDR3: TGTGCCAGCAGTCCATTACCTACAGGGGGCATCGGGGAGCTGTTTTTT. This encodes CASSPLPTGGIGELFF.

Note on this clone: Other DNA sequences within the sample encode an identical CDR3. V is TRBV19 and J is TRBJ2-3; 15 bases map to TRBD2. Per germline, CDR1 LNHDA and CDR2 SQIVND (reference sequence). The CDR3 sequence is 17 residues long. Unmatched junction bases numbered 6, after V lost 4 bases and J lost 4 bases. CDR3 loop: CASSTPGLAGGADTQYF. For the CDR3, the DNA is TGTGCCAGTAGTACCCCTGGACTAGCGGGAGGGGCAGATACGCAGTATTTT. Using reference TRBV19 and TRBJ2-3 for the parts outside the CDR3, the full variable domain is DGGITQSPKYLFRKEGQNVTLSCEQNLNHDAMYWYRQDPGQGLRLIYYSQIVNDFQKGDIAEGYSVSREKKESFPLTVTSAQKNPTAFYLCASSTPGLAGGADTQYFGPGTRLTVL.

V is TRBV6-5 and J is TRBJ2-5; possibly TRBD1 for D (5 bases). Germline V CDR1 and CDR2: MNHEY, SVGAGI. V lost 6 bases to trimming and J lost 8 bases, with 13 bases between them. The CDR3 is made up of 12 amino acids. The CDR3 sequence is CASRLQQGTQYF. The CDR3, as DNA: TGTGCCAGCAGGTTACAGCAGGGAACCCAGTACTTC.

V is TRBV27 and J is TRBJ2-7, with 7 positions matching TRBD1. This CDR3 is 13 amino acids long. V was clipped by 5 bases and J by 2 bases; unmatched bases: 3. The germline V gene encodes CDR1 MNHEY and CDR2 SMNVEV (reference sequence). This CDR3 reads CASSPGTAYEQYF. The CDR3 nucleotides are TGTGCCAGCAGTCCCGGGACAGCCTACGAGCAGTACTTC.

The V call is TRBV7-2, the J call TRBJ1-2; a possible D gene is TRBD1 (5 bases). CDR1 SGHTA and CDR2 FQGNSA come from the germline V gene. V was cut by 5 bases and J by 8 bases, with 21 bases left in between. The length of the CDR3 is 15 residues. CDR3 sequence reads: CASSVTAGWVRGYTF. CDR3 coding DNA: TGTGCCAGCAGCGTGACAGCTGGATGGGTACGCGGCTACACCTTC.

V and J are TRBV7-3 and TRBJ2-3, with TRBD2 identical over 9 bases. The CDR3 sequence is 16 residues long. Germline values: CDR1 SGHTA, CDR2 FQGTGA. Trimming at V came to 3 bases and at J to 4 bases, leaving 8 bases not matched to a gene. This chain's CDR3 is CASSFPAGGGADTQYF. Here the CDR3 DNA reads TGTGCCAGCAGCTTCCCAGCGGGGGGCGGGGCAGATACGCAGTATTTT.

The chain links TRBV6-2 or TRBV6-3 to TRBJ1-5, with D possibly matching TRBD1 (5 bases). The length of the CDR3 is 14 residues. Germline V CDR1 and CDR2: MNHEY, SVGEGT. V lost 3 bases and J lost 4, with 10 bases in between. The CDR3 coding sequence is TGTGCCAGCAGTTATGGGGGGTGGAATCAGCCCCAGCATTTT. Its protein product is CASSYGGWNQPQHF.

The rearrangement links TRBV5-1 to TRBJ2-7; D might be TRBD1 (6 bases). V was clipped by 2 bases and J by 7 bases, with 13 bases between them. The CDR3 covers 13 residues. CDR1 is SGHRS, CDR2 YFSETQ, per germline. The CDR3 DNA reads TGCGCCAGCAGCTTAGCAGGGGTGGGTGAGCAGTACTTC. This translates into CASSLAGVGEQYF.

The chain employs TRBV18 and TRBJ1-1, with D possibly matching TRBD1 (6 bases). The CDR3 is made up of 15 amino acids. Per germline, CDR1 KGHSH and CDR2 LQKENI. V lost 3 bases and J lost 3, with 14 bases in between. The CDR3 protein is CASSPYGRGDTEAFF. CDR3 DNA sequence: TGTGCCAGCTCACCGTATGGGAGGGGGGACACTGAAGCTTTCTTT.

The CDR3 nucleotides are TGTGCCAGCAGCCCTTGGGGGGGCGAGCAGTACTTC. Protein: CASSPWGGEQYF. The chain combines TRBV14 with TRBJ2-7; the match to TRBD2 covers 7 bases. The V gene end was trimmed by 4 bases and the J gene end by 6 bases; junction bases not matched to a gene: 3. Germline CDR1 reads SGHDN; CDR2 reads FVKESK. This CDR3 has 12 residues.

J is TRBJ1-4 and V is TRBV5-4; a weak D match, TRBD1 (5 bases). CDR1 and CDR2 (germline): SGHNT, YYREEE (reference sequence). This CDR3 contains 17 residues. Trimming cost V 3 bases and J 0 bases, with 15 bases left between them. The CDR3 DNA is TGTGCCAGCAGCTCCACTGGGGCGGGGGCAACTAATGAAAAACTGTTTTTT. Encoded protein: CASSSTGAGATNEKLFF.

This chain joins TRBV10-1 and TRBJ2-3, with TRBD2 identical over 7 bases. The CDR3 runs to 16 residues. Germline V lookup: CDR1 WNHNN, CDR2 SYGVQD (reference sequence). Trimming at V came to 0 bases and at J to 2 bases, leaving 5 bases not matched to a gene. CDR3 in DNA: TGCGCCAGCAGTGAGTCGGGTGCGGGAGCCACAGATACGCAGTATTTT. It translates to CASSESGAGATDTQYF.

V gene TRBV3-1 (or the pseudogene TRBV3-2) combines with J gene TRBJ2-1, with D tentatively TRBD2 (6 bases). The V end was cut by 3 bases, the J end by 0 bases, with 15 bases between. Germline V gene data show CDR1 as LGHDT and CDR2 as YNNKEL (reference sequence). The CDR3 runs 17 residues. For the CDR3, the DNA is TGTGCCAGCAGCCACCGACTAGTTCGGAGCTCCTACAATGAGCAGTTCTTC. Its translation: CASSHRLVRSSYNEQFF.

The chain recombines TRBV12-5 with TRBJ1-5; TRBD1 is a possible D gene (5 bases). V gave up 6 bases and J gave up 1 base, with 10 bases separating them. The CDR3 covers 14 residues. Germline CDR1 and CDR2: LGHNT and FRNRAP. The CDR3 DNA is TGTGCTAGTGGCGGGGGGTTCAGCAATCAGCCCCAGCATTTT. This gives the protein CASGGGFSNQPQHF.

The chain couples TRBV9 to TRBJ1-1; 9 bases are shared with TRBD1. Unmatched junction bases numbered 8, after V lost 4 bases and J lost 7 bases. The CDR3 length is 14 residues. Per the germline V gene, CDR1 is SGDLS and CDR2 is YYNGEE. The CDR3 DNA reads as TGTGCCAGCAGCTCCTTCGACAGGGGGGGTGAAGCTTTCTTT. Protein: CASSSFDRGGEAFF.

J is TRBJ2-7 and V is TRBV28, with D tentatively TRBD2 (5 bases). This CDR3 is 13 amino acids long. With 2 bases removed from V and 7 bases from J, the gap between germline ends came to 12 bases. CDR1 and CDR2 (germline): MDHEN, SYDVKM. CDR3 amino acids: CASSLEQPGEQYF. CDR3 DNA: TGTGCCAGCAGTTTAGAGCAGCCGGGGGAGCAGTACTTC.

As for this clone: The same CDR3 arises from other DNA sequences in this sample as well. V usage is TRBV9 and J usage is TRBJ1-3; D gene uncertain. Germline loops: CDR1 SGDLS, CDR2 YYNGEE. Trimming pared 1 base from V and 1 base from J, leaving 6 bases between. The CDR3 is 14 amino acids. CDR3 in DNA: TGTGCCAGCAGCGTACGGACTTCTGGAAACACCATATATTTT. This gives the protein CASSVRTSGNTIYF.